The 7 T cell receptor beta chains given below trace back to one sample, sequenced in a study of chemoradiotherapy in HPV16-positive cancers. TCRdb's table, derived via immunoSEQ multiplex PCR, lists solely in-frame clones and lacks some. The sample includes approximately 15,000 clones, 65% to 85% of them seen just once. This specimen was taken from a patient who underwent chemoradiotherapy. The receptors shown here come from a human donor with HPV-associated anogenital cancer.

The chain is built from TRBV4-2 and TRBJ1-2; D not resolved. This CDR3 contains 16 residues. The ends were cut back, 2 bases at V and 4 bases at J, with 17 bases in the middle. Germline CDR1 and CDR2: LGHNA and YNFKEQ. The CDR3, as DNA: TGTGCCAGCAGCCAAAGCCAGGCGGAATGGAGCTATGGCTACACCTTC. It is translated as CASSQSQAEWSYGYTF.

CDR3 region: CARVWGGRGGILSYYEQYF. CDR3 nucleotide sequence: TGTGCCAGAGTTTGGGGTGGCAGGGGAGGTATCCTCTCTTACTACGAGCAGTACTTC. This chain joins TRBV19 and TRBJ2-7; D possibly matches TRBD1 or TRBD2 (6 bases each). Germline lookup yields CDR1 LNHDA and CDR2 SQIVND (reference sequence). The CDR3 extends over 19 amino acids. V gave up 9 bases and J gave up 3 bases, with 33 bases separating them.

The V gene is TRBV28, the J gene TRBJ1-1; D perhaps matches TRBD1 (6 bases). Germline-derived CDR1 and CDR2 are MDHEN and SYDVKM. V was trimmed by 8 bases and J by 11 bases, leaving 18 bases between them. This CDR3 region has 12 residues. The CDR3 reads CASAFADSSAFF. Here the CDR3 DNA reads TGTGCCAGCGCATTCGCGGACAGTTCTGCTTTCTTT.

DNA for the CDR3: TGCGCCAGCAGTTTTTCAGGGGCCGGGACCGGGGAGCTGTTTTTT. Amino acid sequence: CASSFSGAGTGELFF. The chain carries TRBV5-1 and TRBJ2-2, with TRBD1 as a possible D gene (6 bases). Germline lookup yields CDR1 SGHRS and CDR2 YFSETQ. CDR3 length: 15 residues. The V end lost 5 bases, the J end lost 5 bases, and 16 bases lay between the germline ends.

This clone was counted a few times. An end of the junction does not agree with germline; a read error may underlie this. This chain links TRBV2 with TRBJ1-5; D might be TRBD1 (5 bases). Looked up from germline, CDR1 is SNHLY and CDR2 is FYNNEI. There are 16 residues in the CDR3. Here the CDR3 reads CASSEEAGLRNQPQHF. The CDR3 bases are TGTGCCAGCAGCGAAGAAGCAGGGCTCCGCAATCAGCCCCAGCATTTT.

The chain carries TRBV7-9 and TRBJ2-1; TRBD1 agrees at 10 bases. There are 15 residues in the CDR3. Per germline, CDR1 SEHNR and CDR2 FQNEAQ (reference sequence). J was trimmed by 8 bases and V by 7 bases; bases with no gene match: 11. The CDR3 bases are TGTGCCAGCACCCATACGCGACAGGGGGCGGATGAGCAGTTCTTC. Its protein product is CASTHTRQGADEQFF.

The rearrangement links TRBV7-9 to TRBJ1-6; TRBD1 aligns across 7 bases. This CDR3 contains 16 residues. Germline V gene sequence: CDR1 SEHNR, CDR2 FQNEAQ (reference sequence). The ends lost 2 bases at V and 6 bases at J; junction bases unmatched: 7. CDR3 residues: CASSLPARDSNSPLHF. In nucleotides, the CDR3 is TGTGCCAGCAGCTTACCCGCCCGGGACAGTAATTCACCCCTCCACTTT.